This T cell receptor beta chain emerged from a study of T cells in Graves' hyperthyroidism and ophthalmopathy (dated by TCRdb to between 2019 and 2020). In terms of the full investigation: Peripheral blood samples were taken at initial diagnosis, before any treatment was given. The paper reports TCR Vbeta CDR3 sequencing of 140 or so peripheral blood samples: some 41 ophthalmopathy, under 85 hyperthyroidism and 17 progressor patients. The roughly 99 discovery patients were divided at random into training and test sets in a 7:3 ratio. An independent validation cohort of under 20 hyperthyroidism patients and over 15 patients who later progressed to ophthalmopathy tested prospective prediction of ophthalmopathy. TCR V-J signatures able to tell the groups apart were searched for in a discovery cohort of about a hundred patients, of whom more than 40 had Graves' ophthalmopathy and 57 had stable Graves' hyperthyroidism. Once sampling was done, hyperthyroidism patients were given methimazole at a starting dose of 30 mg daily, whereas ophthalmopathy patients were given high-dose intravenous methylprednisolone. In more than five Graves' hyperthyroidism patients, the study also compared T-cell repertoires from thyroid tissue with T-cell repertoires from blood. Broad study findings and their caveats: In validation, progression to ophthalmopathy was predicted by the model with around 70% sensitivity and 72.22% specificity, a median of roughly 6.4 months before onset. No statistical method was used to set the sample size in advance, and investigators knew the group allocation. In cross-validation, a model built on a 13 V-J signature told ophthalmopathy apart from stable hyperthyroidism with over 85% sensitivity and 81% to 82% specificity, and in testing the same model reached 80%/75%. Most expanded thyroid clonotypes (frequency above 0.001) were also detected in blood, a finding suggesting that blood repertoires may reflect thyroid immune responses.

The TCR beta CDR3 regions were amplified from RNA transcripts. A first-round RT-PCR of the TCR CDR3 used the HTBI primer set with the Qiagen OneStep RT-PCR kit. Libraries were constructed in a second round of multiplex PCR, after which size selection and purification were performed. Sequencing of the libraries was done on an Illumina HiSeq2000 using paired-end 100 bp reads. As for how the authors treated the data: SOAPnuke was used to process the raw data, removing reads that contained adapters or uncalled bases, had a mean Phred below 15, or lacked an exact match to the constant primer or identifier. High-quality paired reads were merged with COPE v1.2.5, and unique nucleotide sequences were defined as clonotypes. MiTCR v1.1 was used to align clonotypes to the IMGT TRBV, TRBD and TRBJ reference segments. Only V-J combinations with frequency above 0.0001, covering about 99% of repertoires, were analysed. A TCS score was defined as the ratio of F50 (clonal expansion) to E x V (chaos), with BLOSUM62-based TCRdist applied between CDR3 peptides within each V-J. Welch's t-statistics and random forest reduced 514 V-J features to 13, which were used in a naive Bayes classifier (R e1071). The public reads were reprocessed in TCRdb via fastp at Q25 and MiXCR, keeping in-frame beta chains. Each record represents a unique CDR3 protein, reported with the most common genes and DNA among its rows. TCRdb, not the original authors, processed these V and J calls. The table for this sample lists nearly 600,000 distinct CDR3 sequences; 12% to 15% of them were counted only once. The ten largest clones represent 7% to 9% of the sample.

Ophthalmopathy patients had moderately to severely active disease, with a Clinical Activity Score of 3 or more, a NOSPECS grade of 4 or more, and a disease duration of less than 3 months. The study excluded patients with uncontrolled infections, other autoimmune diseases, pregnancy or lactation. Diagnoses relied on clinical symptoms, serum thyroxine and TRAb, thyroid ultrasound and orbital computed tomography. PBMCs were separated from 7.5 to 10 ml of fresh peripheral blood using Ficoll-Paque density gradient centrifugation. Trizol reagent was used to extract total RNA, and RNA quality was then checked on an Agilent 2100 Bioanalyzer. According to the germline V gene, CDR1 reads LGHNA and CDR2 reads YNFKEQ. The CDR3 measures 18 amino acids from cysteine to phenylalanine. Of the read, only the CDR3 DNA is kept; its 54 bases are in frame from base 1. V loses 0 bases, J loses 7 bases, and the germline ends lie 25 bases apart.

This clonotype was detected only once. The antigen it binds to is not known. The sample holds no much larger clone one base away, and base qualities are not on file. One read alone makes for weak evidence. The TCR comes from a woman younger than 35 with Graves' ophthalmopathy. The sequencing input was blood. The chain was built from TRBV4-2 and TRBJ2-7, and TRBD1 may be the D gene, going by 8 matching bases. At the DNA level, the sequence is TGTGCCAGCAGCCAAGATGGGCAGGGGGCGATCGGCGGGAGAGAGCAGTACTTC. It encodes CASSQDGQGAIGGREQYF.